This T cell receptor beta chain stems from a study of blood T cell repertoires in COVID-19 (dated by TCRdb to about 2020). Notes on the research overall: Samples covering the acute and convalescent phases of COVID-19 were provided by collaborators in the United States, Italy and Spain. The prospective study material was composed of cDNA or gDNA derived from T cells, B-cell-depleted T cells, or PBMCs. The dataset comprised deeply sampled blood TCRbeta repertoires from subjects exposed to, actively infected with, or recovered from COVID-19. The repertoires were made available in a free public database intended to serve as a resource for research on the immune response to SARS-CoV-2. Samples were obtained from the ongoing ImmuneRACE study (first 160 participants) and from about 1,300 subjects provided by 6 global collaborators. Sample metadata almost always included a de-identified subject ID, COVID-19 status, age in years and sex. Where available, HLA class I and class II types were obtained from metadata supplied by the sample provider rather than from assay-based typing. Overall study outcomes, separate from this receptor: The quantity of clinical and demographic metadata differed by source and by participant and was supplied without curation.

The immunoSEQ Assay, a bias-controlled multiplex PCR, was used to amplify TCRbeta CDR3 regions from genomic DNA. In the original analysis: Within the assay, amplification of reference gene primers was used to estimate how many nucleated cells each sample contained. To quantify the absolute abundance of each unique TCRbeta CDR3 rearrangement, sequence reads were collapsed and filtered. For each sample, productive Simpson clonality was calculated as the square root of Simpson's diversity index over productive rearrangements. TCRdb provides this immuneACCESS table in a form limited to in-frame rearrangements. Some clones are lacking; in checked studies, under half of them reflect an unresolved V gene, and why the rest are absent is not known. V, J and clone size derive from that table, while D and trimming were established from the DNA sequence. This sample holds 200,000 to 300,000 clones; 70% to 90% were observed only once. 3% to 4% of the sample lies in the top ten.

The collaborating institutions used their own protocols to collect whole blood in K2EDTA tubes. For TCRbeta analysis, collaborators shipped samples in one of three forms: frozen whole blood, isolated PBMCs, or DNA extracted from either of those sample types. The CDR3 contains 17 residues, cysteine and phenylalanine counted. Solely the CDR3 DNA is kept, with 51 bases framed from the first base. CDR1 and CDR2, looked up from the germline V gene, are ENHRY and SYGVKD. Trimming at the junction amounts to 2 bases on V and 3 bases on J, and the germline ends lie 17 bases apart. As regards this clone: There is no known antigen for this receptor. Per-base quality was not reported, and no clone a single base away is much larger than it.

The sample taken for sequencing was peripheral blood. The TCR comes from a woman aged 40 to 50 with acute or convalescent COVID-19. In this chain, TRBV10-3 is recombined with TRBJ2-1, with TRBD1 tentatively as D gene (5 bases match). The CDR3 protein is CAISEVRADRLYNEQFF. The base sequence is TGTGCCATCAGTGAGGTTCGAGCCGACAGACTCTACAATGAGCAGTTCTTC.